Included here is one T cell receptor beta chain sequence, with context. In the authors' methods: Amplifying reference gene primers gave estimates of nucleated cell counts. Generated by immunoSEQ multiplex PCR, the TCRdb table keeps only in-frame clones and is missing some. V and J calls and clone size follow that table, whereas D and trimming were derived from the DNA. The sample has around 250,000 clones; approximately 90% are singletons. The CDR3 sequence is 15 residues long. V shed 9 bases and J shed 1 base, with 15 bases lying between them. In germline, CDR1 is LNHDA, CDR2 SQIVND (reference sequence). The data were taken from a study of blood T cell repertoires in COVID-19. Study-wide background: Sites in the United States, Italy and Spain provided acute and convalescent COVID-19 samples.

Participants were aged about 18 to 100 years from about 25 US areas. Within 2 weeks before study entry, exposed participants met a COVID-19 case. Sequences were obtained from PBMCs or T cells enriched from blood (not recorded which). The rearrangement uses TRBV19 and TRBJ2-2; weak D call: TRBD2 (6 bases). The TCR originated in a man in his forties or fifties who had been exposed to COVID-19. This CDR3 is CASRLSGLNTGELFF. DNA for the CDR3: TGTGCCAGCCGTCTATCGGGACTGAACACCGGGGAGCTGTTTTTT.